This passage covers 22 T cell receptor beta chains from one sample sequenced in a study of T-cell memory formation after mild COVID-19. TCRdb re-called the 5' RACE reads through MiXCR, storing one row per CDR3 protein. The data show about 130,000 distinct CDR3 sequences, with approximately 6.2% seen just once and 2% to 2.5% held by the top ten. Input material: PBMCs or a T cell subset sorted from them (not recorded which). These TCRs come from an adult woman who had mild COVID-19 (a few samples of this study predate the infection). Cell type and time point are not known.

CDR3 in DNA: TGTGCCAGCAGCCAAGTCACTGGAAACACCATATATTTT. This gives the protein CASSQVTGNTIYF. This chain joins TRBV4-2 and TRBJ1-3; D gene ambiguous. V was clipped by 1 base and J by 2 bases, with 3 bases between them. Germline V gene lookup returns CDR1 LGHNA and CDR2 YNFKEQ. This CDR3 has 13 residues.

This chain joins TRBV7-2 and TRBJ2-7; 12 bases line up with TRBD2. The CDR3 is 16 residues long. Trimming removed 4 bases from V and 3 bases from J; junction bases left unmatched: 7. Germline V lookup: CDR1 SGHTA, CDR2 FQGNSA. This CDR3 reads CASSSTTSGRHYEQYF. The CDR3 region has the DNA TGTGCCAGCAGCTCGACGACTAGCGGGAGACACTACGAGCAGTACTTC.

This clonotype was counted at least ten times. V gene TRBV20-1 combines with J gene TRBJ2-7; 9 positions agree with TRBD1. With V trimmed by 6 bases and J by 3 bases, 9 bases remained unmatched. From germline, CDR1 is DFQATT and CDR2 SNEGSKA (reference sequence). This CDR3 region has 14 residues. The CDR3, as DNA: TGCAGTGCAGAAACCGGGACAGGGATCTACGAGCAGTACTTC. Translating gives CSAETGTGIYEQYF.

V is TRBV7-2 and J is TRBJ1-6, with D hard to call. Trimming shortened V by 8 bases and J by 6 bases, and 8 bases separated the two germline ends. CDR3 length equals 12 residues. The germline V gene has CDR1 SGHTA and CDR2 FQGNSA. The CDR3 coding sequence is TGTGCCAGCGGACCCATTAATTCACCCCTCCACTTT. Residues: CASGPINSPLHF.

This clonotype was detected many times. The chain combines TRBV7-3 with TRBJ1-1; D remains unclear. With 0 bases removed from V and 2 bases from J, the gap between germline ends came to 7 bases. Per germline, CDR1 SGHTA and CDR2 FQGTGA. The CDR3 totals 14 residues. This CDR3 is CASSLTAANTEAFF. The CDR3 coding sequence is TGTGCCAGCAGCTTAACGGCCGCTAACACTGAAGCTTTCTTT.

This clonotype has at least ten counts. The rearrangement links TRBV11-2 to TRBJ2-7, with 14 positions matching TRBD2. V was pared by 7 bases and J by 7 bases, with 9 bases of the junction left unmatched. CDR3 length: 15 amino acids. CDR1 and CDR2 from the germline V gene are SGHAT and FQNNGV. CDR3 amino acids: CASKGLAGGIGEQYF. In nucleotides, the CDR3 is TGTGCCAGCAAAGGACTAGCGGGGGGTATTGGTGAGCAGTACTTC.

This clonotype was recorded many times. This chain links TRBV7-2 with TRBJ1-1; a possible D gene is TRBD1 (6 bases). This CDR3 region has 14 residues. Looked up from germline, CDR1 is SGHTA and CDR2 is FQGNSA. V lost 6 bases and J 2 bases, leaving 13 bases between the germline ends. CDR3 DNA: TGTGCCAGCAGTCCAGACAGGATCAACACTGAAGCTTTCTTT. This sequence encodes CASSPDRINTEAFF.

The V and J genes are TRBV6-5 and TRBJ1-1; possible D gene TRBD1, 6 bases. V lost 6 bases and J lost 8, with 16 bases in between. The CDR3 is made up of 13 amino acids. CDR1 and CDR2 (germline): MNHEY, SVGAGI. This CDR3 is CASRAPGAKEAFF. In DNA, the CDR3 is TGTGCCAGCAGAGCGCCAGGGGCCAAGGAAGCTTTCTTT.

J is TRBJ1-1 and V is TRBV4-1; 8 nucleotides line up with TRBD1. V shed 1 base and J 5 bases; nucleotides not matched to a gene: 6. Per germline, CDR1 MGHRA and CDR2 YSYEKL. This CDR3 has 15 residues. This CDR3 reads CASSQVAGGRTEAFF. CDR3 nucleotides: TGCGCCAGCAGCCAAGTGGCAGGGGGCAGGACTGAAGCTTTCTTT.

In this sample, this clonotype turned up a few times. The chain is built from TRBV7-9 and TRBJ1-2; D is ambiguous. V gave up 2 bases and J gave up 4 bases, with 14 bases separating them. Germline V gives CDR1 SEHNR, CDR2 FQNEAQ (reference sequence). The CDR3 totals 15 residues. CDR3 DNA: TGTGCCAGCAGCTTACCTGGAGTTCTTGGCTATGGCTACACCTTC. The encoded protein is CASSLPGVLGYGYTF.

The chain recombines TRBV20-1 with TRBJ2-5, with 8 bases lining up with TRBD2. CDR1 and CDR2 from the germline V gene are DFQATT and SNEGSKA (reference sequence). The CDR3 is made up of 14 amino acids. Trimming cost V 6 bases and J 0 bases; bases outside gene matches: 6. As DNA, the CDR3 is TGCAGTGCCGTTAGCGGGGCCCACCAAGAGACCCAGTACTTC. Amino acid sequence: CSAVSGAHQETQYF.

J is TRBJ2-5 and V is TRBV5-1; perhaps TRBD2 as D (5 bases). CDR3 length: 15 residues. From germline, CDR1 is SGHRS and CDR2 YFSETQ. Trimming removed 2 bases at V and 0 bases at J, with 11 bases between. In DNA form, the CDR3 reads TGCGCCAGCAGCTTCGGGGAATGGTACCAAGAGACCCAGTACTTC. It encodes CASSFGEWYQETQYF. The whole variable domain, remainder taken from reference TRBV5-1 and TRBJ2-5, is KAGVTQTPRYLIKTRGQQVTLSCSPISGHRSVSWYQQTPGQGLQFLFEYFSETQRNKGNFPGRFSGRQFSNSRSEMNVSTLELGDSALYLCASSFGEWYQETQYFGPGTRLLVL.

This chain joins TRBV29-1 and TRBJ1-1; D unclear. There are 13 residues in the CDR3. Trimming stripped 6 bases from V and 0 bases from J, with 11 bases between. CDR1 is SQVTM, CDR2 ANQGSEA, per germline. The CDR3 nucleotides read TGCAGCGTCGAATCTTGGATGAACACTGAAGCTTTCTTT. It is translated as CSVESWMNTEAFF.

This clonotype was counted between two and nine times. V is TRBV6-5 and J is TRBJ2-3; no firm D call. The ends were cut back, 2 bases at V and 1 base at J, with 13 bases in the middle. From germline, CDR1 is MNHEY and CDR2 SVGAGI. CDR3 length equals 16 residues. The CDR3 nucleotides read TGTGCCAGCAGTTACAGTATCCCGGGTGGCACAGATACGCAGTATTTT. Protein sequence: CASSYSIPGGTDTQYF.

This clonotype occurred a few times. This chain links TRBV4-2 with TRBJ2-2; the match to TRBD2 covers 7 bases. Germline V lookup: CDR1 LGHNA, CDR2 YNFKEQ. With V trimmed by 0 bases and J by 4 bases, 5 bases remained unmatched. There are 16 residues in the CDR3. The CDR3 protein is CASSQEAGGSTGELFF. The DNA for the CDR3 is TGTGCCAGCAGCCAAGAGGCGGGCGGGAGCACCGGGGAGCTGTTTTTT.

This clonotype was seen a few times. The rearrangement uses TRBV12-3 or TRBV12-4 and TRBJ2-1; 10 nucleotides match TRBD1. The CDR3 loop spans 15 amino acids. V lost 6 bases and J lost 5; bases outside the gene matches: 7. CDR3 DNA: TGTGCCAGCAGGACCGACAGGGGGCTTCACAATGAGCAGTTCTTC. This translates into CASRTDRGLHNEQFF.

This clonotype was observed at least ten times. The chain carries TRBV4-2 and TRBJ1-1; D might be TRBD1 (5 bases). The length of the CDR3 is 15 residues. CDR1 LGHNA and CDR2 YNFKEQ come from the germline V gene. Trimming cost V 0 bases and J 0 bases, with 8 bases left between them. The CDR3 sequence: CASSQEEGMNTEAFF. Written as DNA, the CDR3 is TGTGCCAGCAGCCAAGAGGAGGGGATGAACACTGAAGCTTTCTTT.

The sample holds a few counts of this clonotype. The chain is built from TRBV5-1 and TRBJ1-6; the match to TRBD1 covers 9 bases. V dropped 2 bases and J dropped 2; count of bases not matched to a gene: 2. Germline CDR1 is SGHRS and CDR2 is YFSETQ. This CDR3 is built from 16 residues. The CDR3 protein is CASSFDRGTYNSPLHF. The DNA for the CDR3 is TGCGCCAGCAGCTTCGACAGGGGGACCTATAATTCACCCCTCCACTTT.

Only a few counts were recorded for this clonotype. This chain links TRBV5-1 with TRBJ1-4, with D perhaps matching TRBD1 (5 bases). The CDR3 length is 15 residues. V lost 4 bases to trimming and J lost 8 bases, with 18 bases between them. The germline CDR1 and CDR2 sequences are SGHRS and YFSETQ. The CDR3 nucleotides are TGCGCCAGCAGCCCGGCCTTCCAGGGTAACGAAAAACTGTTTTTT. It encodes CASSPAFQGNEKLFF.

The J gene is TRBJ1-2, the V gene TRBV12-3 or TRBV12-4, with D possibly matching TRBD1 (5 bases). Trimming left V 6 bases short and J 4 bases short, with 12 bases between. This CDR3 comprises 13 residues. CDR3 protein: CASSALGTYGYTF. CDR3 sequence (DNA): TGTGCCAGCAGCGCTCTGGGGACCTATGGCTACACCTTC.

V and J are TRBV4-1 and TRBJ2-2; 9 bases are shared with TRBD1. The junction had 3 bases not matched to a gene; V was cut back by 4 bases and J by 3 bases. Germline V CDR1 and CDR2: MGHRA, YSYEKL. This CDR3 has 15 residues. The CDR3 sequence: CASSLRDRDTGELFF. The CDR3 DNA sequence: TGCGCCAGCAGCCTCCGGGACAGGGACACCGGGGAGCTGTTTTTT.

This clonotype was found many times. The CDR3 is CASSTLPTGESLAQHF. The CDR3 region has the DNA TGTGCCAGCAGCACACTCCCGACGGGGGAAAGTTTGGCCCAGCATTTT. This chain joins TRBV12-3 or TRBV12-4 and TRBJ1-5; weak D call: TRBD1 (5 bases). The CDR3 has 16 residues. Trimming took 6 bases from V and 11 from J, leaving 26 bases between them.